The clone carrying this TCR beta chain was seen a few times. TCRdb's copy holds only in-frame clones and misses some; the assay was immunoSEQ multiplex PCR. The top ten clones hold over 0.2% of a sample with 650,000 to 800,000 clones, over 80% of them seen once. The data are from a study of blood T cell repertoires in COVID-19. Germline V gene lookup returns CDR1 MRHNA and CDR2 SNTAGT. V dropped 3 bases and J dropped 5; count of bases not matched to a gene: 10. The CDR3 consists of 16 residues. This receptor was identified in a woman younger than 30 with acute or convalescent COVID-19. Sequencing input: peripheral blood. The V and J genes are TRBV6-4 and TRBJ2-5; 9 bases match TRBD1. The CDR3 DNA reads TGTGCCAGCAGTGAAAGGGGACAGGGTGGATCGGAGACCCAGTACTTC. It encodes CASSERGQGGSETQYF.